This TCR beta chain appears in the sequencing data of a study of blood T cell repertoires in COVID-19. Study-wide background: Whether acute or convalescent, the COVID-19 samples came from the United States, Italy and Spain. PBMCs, B-cell-depleted T cells, or T cells provided the cDNA or gDNA that made up the material.

The CDR3 spans 14 residues. CDR1 is SEHNR, CDR2 FQNEAQ, per germline (reference sequence). V was pared by 6 bases and J by 2 bases, with 14 bases between. In the original processing: Counts of nucleated cells, estimated from reference gene primer amplification, were obtained. The data were produced by immunoSEQ multiplex PCR, yet TCRdb's version contains in-frame clones alone and is incomplete. V and J calls and clone size follow that table, whereas D and trimming were derived from the DNA. The sample holds about 260,000 clones, less than 90% seen once. Sequencing input: peripheral blood. The clonotype comes from a man aged 60-69 years with acute or convalescent COVID-19. The V call is TRBV7-9, the J call TRBJ2-7; maybe TRBD1 (5 bases). The CDR3, as DNA: TGTGCCAGCAGGACAGACAGTCAAGCCTACGAGCAGTACTTC. Translated, it gives CASRTDSQAYEQYF.